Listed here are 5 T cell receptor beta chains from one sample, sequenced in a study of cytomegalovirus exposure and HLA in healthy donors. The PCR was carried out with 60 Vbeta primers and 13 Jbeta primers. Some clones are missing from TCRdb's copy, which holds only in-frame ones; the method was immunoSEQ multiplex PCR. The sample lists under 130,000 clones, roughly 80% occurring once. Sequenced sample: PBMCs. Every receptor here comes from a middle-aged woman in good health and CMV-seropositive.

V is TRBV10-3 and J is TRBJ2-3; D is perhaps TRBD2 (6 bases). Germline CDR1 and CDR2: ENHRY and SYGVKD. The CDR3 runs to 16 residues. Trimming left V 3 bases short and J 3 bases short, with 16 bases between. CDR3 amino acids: CAISDLGPRGTDTQYF. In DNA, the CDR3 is TGTGCCATCAGTGATTTGGGCCCTCGGGGGACAGATACGCAGTATTTT.

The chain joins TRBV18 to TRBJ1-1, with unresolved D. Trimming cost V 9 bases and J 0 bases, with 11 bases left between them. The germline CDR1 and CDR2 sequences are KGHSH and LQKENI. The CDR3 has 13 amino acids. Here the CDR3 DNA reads TGTGCCAGTTTTCTTCAGTTGAACACTGAAGCTTTCTTT. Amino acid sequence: CASFLQLNTEAFF.

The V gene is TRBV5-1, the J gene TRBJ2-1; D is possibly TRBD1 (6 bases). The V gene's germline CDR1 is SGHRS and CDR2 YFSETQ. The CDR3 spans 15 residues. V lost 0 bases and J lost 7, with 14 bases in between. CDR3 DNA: TGCGCCAGCAGCTTGGTCGGTTTGGGGGCTAATGAGCAGTTCTTC. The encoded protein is CASSLVGLGANEQFF.

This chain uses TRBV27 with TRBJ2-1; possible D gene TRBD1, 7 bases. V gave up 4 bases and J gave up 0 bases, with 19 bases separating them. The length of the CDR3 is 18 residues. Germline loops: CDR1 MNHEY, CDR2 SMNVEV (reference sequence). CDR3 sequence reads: CASSYLFRGDSSYNEQFF. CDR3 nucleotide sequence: TGTGCCAGCAGTTACCTCTTCCGCGGGGACAGCTCCTACAATGAGCAGTTCTTC.

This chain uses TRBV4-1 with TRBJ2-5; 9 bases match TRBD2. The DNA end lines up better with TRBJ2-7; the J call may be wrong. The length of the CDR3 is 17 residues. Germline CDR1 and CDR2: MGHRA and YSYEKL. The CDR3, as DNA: TGCGCCAGCAGCCAAGATCGTTTGCGGGGGGGCTTCTACGAGCAGTACTTC. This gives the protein CASSQDRLRGGFYEQYF.